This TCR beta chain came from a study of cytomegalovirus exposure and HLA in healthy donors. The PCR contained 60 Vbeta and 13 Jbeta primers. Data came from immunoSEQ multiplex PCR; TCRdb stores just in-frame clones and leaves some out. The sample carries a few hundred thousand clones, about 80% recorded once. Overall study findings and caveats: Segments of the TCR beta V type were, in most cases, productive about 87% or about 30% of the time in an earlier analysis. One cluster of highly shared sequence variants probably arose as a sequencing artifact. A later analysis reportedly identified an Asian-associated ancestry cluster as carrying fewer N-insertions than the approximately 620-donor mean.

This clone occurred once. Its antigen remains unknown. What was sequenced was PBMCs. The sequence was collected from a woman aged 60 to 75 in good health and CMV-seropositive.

Here the CDR3 reads CASSDPGAKNIQYF. The CDR3 region has the DNA TGTGCCAGCTCCGACCCAGGGGCCAAAAACATTCAGTACTTC. The chain has TRBV18 and TRBJ2-4; D possibly corresponds to TRBD1 (5 bases). The CDR3 has 14 residues. V was cut by 6 bases and J by 1 base, with 10 bases left in between. Germline loops: CDR1 KGHSH, CDR2 LQKENI. Combining the CDR3 with reference TRBV18 and TRBJ2-4 gives the whole variable domain NAGVMQNPRHLVRRRGQEARLRCSPMKGHSHVYWYRQLPEEGLKFMVYLQKENIIDESGMPKERFSAEFPKEGPSILRIQQVVRGDSAAYFCASSDPGAKNIQYFGAGTRLSVL.